Shown below are 8 T cell receptor beta chains from a single sample sequenced in a study of prognosis after radiotherapy for stage I lung cancer. Two-round multiplex PCR on genomic DNA was the method by which TCR beta CDR3 was amplified. Gene-specific TRBV and TRBJ primers were used in PCR round one. A single record per CDR3 protein comes from TCRdb applying MiXCR to the multiplex PCR reads. The sample lists about 17,000 distinct CDR3 sequences, 17% occurring once. Sequenced material: PBMCs, taken before or after stereotactic body radiation therapy (not recorded which). These receptors were obtained from a donor over 45 with non-small cell lung cancer.

This clonotype has ten or more counts. The chain combines TRBV2 with TRBJ2-3; a possible D gene is TRBD2 (6 bases). This CDR3 region has 14 residues. Germline CDR1 SNHLY, CDR2 FYNNEI. The ends were cut back, 8 bases at V and 5 bases at J, with 17 bases in the middle. CDR3 in DNA: TGTGCCAGCTCAAAGGAGGGTGGTTTAGATACGCAGTATTTT. Translating gives CASSKEGGLDTQYF.

This clonotype was detected many times. This chain links TRBV29-1 with TRBJ2-7; D unresolved. V was pared by 1 base and J by 2 bases, with 21 bases between. Germline V gene data show CDR1 as SQVTM and CDR2 as ANQGSEA. The CDR3 has 17 amino acids. Written as DNA, the CDR3 is TGCAGCGTTGAAGGGACCTCGGAACAGCTCTATCCCTACGAGCAGTACGTC. Translating gives CSVEGTSEQLYPYEQYV.

This clonotype was seen at least ten times. V and J are TRBV5-1 and TRBJ2-7; D is uncertain. CDR1 and CDR2 (germline): SGHRS, YFSETQ. The V end was cut by 1 base, the J end by 3 bases, with 8 bases between. This CDR3 spans 13 amino acids. Here the CDR3 reads CASSLSIDYEQYV. The DNA for the CDR3 is TGCGCCAGCAGCTTGAGCATAGACTACGAGCAGTACGTC.

This clonotype was observed at least ten times. The chain combines TRBV27 with TRBJ2-2, with D perhaps assigned TRBD1 or TRBD2 (5 bases each). Trimming removed 0 bases from V and 5 bases from J, with 16 bases in between. Germline CDR1 reads MNHEY; CDR2 reads SMNVEV (reference sequence). The CDR3 runs to 17 residues. In nucleotides, the CDR3 is TGTGCCAGCAGTTTATCGGTCGGGGTACAGGATACCGGGGAGCTGTTTTTT. Translated, it gives CASSLSVGVQDTGELFF.

Worth noting for this clonotype: Being one base from a much bigger clone, this may be a read error. This chain joins TRBV6-2 or TRBV6-3 and TRBJ1-1; 8 nucleotides line up with TRBD1. The CDR3 runs to 15 residues. The junction had 12 bases not matched to a gene; V was cut back by 8 bases and J by 4 bases. Per the germline V gene, CDR1 is MNHEY and CDR2 is SVGEGT. In nucleotides, the CDR3 is TGTGCCAGCCGTCCCCAGGACAGGGTGAGCACTGAAGCTTTCTTT. The encoded protein is CASRPQDRVSTEAFF.

The rearrangement joins TRBV27 to TRBJ2-7; 7 bases are shared with TRBD1. The trim removed 0 bases at V and 3 bases at J, leaving 2 bases unmatched. Germline CDR1 is MNHEY and CDR2 is SMNVEV (reference sequence). This CDR3 contains 14 residues. The CDR3 DNA sequence: TGTGCCAGCAGTTTATCTCCAGGGGGCTACGAGCAGTACTTC. It encodes CASSLSPGGYEQYF.

This clonotype was observed many times. The CDR3: CASSDPDRGEIQYF. CDR3 nucleotides: TGTGCCAGCAGTGATCCGGACAGGGGGGAGATTCAGTACTTC. V is TRBV2 and J is TRBJ2-4, with TRBD1 identical over 10 bases. Looked up from germline, CDR1 is SNHLY and CDR2 is FYNNEI. Trimming at V came to 3 bases and at J to 10 bases, leaving 6 bases not matched to a gene. The CDR3 is made up of 14 amino acids. Looking up the rest from reference TRBV2 and TRBJ2-4 gives the full variable domain: EPEVTQTPSHQVTQMGQEVILRCVPISNHLYFYWYRQILGQKVEFLVSFYNNEISEKSEIFDDQFSVERPDGSNFTLKIRSTKLEDSAMYFCASSDPDRGEIQYFGAGTRLSVL.

The table lists this clonotype with many counts. The genes are TRBV7-9 and TRBJ1-6, with D possibly being TRBD1 (5 bases). Germline CDR1 reads SEHNR; CDR2 reads FQNEAQ (reference sequence). V lost 9 bases and J 7 bases, leaving 13 bases between the germline ends. CDR3 length: 13 residues. CDR3 protein: CASIRGENSPLHF. CDR3 sequence (DNA): TGTGCCAGTATCCGGGGCGAGAATTCACCCCTCCACTTT.